Listed below are T cell receptor beta chains from one sample, sequenced in a study of T cell responses to AZD1222 COVID-19 vaccine. TCRdb's copy holds only in-frame clones and misses some; the assay was immunoSEQ multiplex PCR. This sample has roughly 97,000 clones; over 90% occur once, and the top ten carry 4.5% to 5%. Sequences were derived from peripheral blood, sampled on day 0 of AZD1222 vaccination. These receptor sequences come from an adult in good health. CDR3s include the opening cysteine and the closing phenylalanine or tryptophan. Fields, in order: CDR3 protein, CDR3 DNA, V gene, D gene, clone size, CDR3 length, J gene. The D gene is left open where the match is weak. The size entry is marked missing in some rows and otherwise reads once, few, many or a size class.

CASSERETDNEQFF TGCGCCAGCAGCGAGCGGGAGACCGACAATGAGCAGTTCTTC TRBV5-1 TRBD2 - 14 TRBJ2-1
CASSQDHRGSWYEQYF TGTGCCAGCAGCCAAGATCACAGGGGTTCGTGGTACGAGCAGTACTTC TRBV3-1/TRBV3-2 TRBD1 - 16 TRBJ2-7
CASSASTGGYNQPQHF TGTGCCAGTAGTGCCTCTACAGGGGGCTACAATCAGCCCCAGCATTTT TRBV19 TRBD1 - 16 TRBJ1-5
CASSYSRQGVKLFF TGTGCCAGCAGTTACTCGCGACAGGGGGTAAAACTGTTTTTT TRBV6-5 TRBD1 - 14 TRBJ1-4
CASSLGGSLETQYF TGTGCCAGCAGCTTAGGCGGGAGTTTAGAGACCCAGTACTTC TRBV11-2 TRBD2 - 14 TRBJ2-5
CASSLQGDIVYEQYF TGTGCCAGCAGCTTACAGGGGGACATAGTATACGAGCAGTACTTC TRBV5-5 TRBD1 - 15 TRBJ2-7
CASSYAERDGYTF TGTGCCAGCAGTTATGCAGAAAGGGATGGCTACACCTTC TRBV6-2/TRBV6-3 - - 13 TRBJ1-2
CASSLDRGSYNEQFF TGTGCCAGCAGCCTGGACAGGGGGTCCTACAATGAGCAGTTCTTC TRBV5-4 TRBD1 - 15 TRBJ2-1
CASRAVSVSDTQYF TGTGCCAGCAGGGCAGTTTCAGTGTCGGATACGCAGTATTTT TRBV27 - - 14 TRBJ2-3
CASSLRRDGNQPQHF TGTGCCAGCAGTTTACGCAGGGACGGGAATCAGCCCCAGCATTTT TRBV27 - - 15 TRBJ1-5
CASSFEGRAGANVLTF TGTGCCAGCAGCTTCGAGGGAAGGGCTGGGGCCAACGTCCTGACTTTC TRBV5-8 - few 16 TRBJ2-6
CASSQRTSGEGVYEQFF TGCGCCAGCAGCCAAAGAACTAGCGGGGAGGGGGTCTATGAGCAGTTCTTC TRBV4-1 TRBD2 - 17 TRBJ2-1
CASSYTRDGGSPLHF TGTGCCAGCAGTTACACCCGGGACGGTGGTTCACCCCTCCACTTT TRBV6-5 - - 15 TRBJ1-6
CASSLATGTPSGNEQFF TGTGCCAGCAGCTTAGCCACCGGGACTCCCTCGGGGAATGAGCAGTTCTTC TRBV11-3 - few 17 TRBJ2-1
CASSQHSGANVLTF TGTGCCAGCAGCCAACACTCTGGGGCCAACGTCCTGACTTTC TRBV3-1/TRBV3-2 - - 14 TRBJ2-6
CSARDYNEQFF TGCAGTGCTAGAGACTACAATGAGCAGTTCTTC TRBV20-1 - - 11 TRBJ2-1
CATEGAGADTQYF TGTGCCACCGAAGGGGCCGGGGCAGATACGCAGTATTTT TRBV24-1 - - 13 TRBJ2-3
CASSDGWTAREVHGYTF TGTGCCAGCAGTGATGGTTGGACGGCGCGGGAGGTACATGGCTACACCTTC TRBV6-1 - - 17 TRBJ1-2
CASSEPGLNTEAFF TGTGCCAGCAGTGAACCGGGGCTGAACACTGAAGCTTTCTTT TRBV6-1 - - 14 TRBJ1-1
CASSYRRIQVPYEQYF TGTGCCAGCAGCTATCGGAGAATACAGGTTCCCTACGAGCAGTACTTC TRBV11-2 - once 16 TRBJ2-7
CASSQQGVNTEAFF TGTGCCAGCAGCCAACAGGGGGTGAACACTGAAGCTTTCTTT TRBV7-3 TRBD1 - 14 TRBJ1-1
CASSVGGGYQPQHF TGTGCCAGCAGTGTTGGGGGCGGTTATCAGCCCCAGCATTTT TRBV6-4 - - 14 TRBJ1-5
CASRGVSYEQYF TGTGCCAGCAGGGGGGTCTCCTACGAGCAGTACTTC TRBV27 - - 12 TRBJ2-7
CASSPVRTGVRLYQETQYF TGTGCCAGCAGTCCGGTTCGGACAGGGGTGAGGTTGTATCAAGAGACCCAGTACTTC TRBV6-6 TRBD1 - 19 TRBJ2-5